This paragraph reports one T cell receptor (beta chain). Trimming cost V 6 bases and J 8 bases, with 23 bases left between them. The CDR3 is 15 residues long. Germline V gene sequence: CDR1 SGHDT, CDR2 YYEEEE. Per the original methods: Counts of nucleated cells, estimated from reference gene primer amplification, were obtained. Clones were sequenced by immunoSEQ multiplex PCR, and TCRdb holds only the in-frame ones, with some missing. V and J calls and clone size are those listed in that table; D and trimming were worked out from the DNA. The sample has 93,000 or so clones, about 80% seen once. The sample belongs to a study of blood T cell repertoires in COVID-19. Study as a whole: Material from acute and convalescent COVID-19 was sourced from the United States, Italy and Spain. From T cells, B-cell-depleted T cells, or PBMCs came the material, which was cDNA or gDNA.

This chain joins TRBV5-6 and TRBJ1-2; no reliable D call. The sample was peripheral blood. This clonotype originated in a human donor in a cohort sampled during active COVID-19. The CDR3 protein is CASTRGGRPTEGYTF. Here the CDR3 DNA reads TGTGCCAGCACCCGGGGAGGCAGGCCTACCGAGGGCTACACCTTC. Based on the CDR3 plus reference TRBV5-6 and TRBJ1-2, the full variable domain is DAGVTQSPTHLIKTRGQQVTLRCSPKSGHDTVSWYQQALGQGPQFIFQYYEEEERQRGNFPDRFSGHQFPNYSSELNVNALLLGDSALYLCASTRGGRPTEGYTFGSGTRLTVV.